These 5 T cell receptor beta chains were all obtained from the same sample, sequenced in a study of long-term antiretroviral therapy in people with HIV. Version v3.0 of the immunoSEQ assay ran at survey level. Produced via immunoSEQ multiplex PCR; TCRdb's table is partial and in-frame only. The sample carries about 50,000 clones, around 84% recorded once. Here the sequenced sample was unsorted PBMCs, taken 0.8 years after starting antiretroviral therapy. These receptors were obtained from a young woman with HIV.

This sequence joins TRBV28 and TRBJ2-7; 8 nucleotides line up with TRBD1. From germline, CDR1 is MDHEN and CDR2 SYDVKM. CDR3 length: 14 residues. V lost 6 bases, J lost 6 bases, and 10 bases stayed unmatched. Here the CDR3 DNA reads TGTGCCAGCAGGCCAGACAGGGGAAGAGGCGAGCAGTACTTC. Its protein product is CASRPDRGRGEQYF.

The chain employs TRBV27 and TRBJ2-1; D is unresolved. V lost 8 bases and J 0 bases, leaving 14 bases between the germline ends. CDR3 size: 15 residues. Germline lookup yields CDR1 MNHEY and CDR2 SMNVEV (reference sequence). The CDR3 DNA follows: TGTGCCAGCGCCTCGGTCGACGGCTCCTACAATGAGCAGTTCTTC. Amino acid sequence: CASASVDGSYNEQFF.

The CDR3 protein is CASSFIGGGGYTF. In nucleotides, the CDR3 is TGTGCCAGCAGTTTCATAGGGGGCGGTGGCTACACCTTC. The chain is built from TRBV28 and TRBJ1-2, with TRBD1 matching over 7 bases. The CDR3 is 13 residues long. Germline CDR1 is MDHEN and CDR2 is SYDVKM. Trimming at V came to 3 bases and at J to 7 bases, leaving 5 bases not matched to a gene.

V usage is TRBV6-1 and J usage is TRBJ1-1; TRBD1 is a possible D gene (6 bases). CDR1 is MNHNS and CDR2 is SASEGT in the germline V gene. CDR3 length: 15 amino acids. Trimming pared 3 bases from V and 4 bases from J, leaving 15 bases between. The CDR3 loop is CASSDLTGIFTEAFF. For the CDR3, the DNA is TGTGCCAGCAGTGACCTGACAGGCATTTTCACTGAAGCTTTCTTT.

The V call is TRBV28, the J call TRBJ2-4; TRBD1 matches 7 bases. Germline V CDR1 and CDR2: MDHEN, SYDVKM. This CDR3 has 13 amino acids. The junction had 7 bases not matched to a gene; V was cut back by 3 bases and J by 11 bases. The CDR3 nucleotides are TGTGCCAGCAGTTTTCAGGGGGTTATGGTTCAGTACTTC. Its protein product is CASSFQGVMVQYF.